This TCR beta chain was recovered during a study of cytomegalovirus exposure and HLA in healthy donors. Broader study findings: The listing of 150 to 200 TCR beta chains classed them as cytomegalovirus-associated. Further analysis, carried out later, found HLA-associated TCR beta chains more clonally expanded than equally common other chains. In a later analysis, productive TCRs from donors in an Asian-associated ancestry cluster reportedly carried fewer N-insertions than the cohort mean. The study had only CMV serostatus as immune exposure information.

Note on this clone: Its target is unknown.

With 60 Vbeta and 13 Jbeta primers, the PCR was carried out. The protocol was immunoSEQ multiplex PCR, while the TCRdb copy is restricted to in-frame clones and leaves out a portion. The data show more than 150,000 clones, with over 60% seen just once and about 1.5% held by the top ten. The V segment lost 6 bases and the J segment 1 base; nucleotides outside the gene matches: 8. Germline CDR1 reads LNHDA; CDR2 reads SQIVND (reference sequence). CDR3 size: 16 residues. The rearrangement uses TRBV19 and TRBJ1-1, with 10 nucleotides matching TRBD1. Sequencing input: PBMCs. The source is a young man in good health and CMV-seronegative. Written as DNA, the CDR3 is TGTGCCAGTAGCCCCACAGGGACAGGGGAGAACACTGAAGCTTTCTTT. This codes for CASSPTGTGENTEAFF.